Presented here are 28 T cell receptor beta chains from one specimen sequenced in a study of human T cells and chemical hapten exposure. Time point defined: pre-sensitization, week 0. This sample's treatment: therapeutic diphenylcyclopropenone sensitization with weekly scalp DPC. MiXCR, run by TCRdb on the RACE reads, gives a single entry per CDR3 protein. The table shows about 270,000 distinct CDR3 sequences, with approximately 8% occurring only once. This specimen was whole blood, taken in connection with sensitization to the hapten diphenylcyclopropenone (DPC). The receptors derive from a man between 18 and 29 years old with alopecia areata. Some clones in this sample may be carry-over from other donors' samples.

This clonotype showed up just a few times. J is TRBJ2-7 and V is TRBV6-5; weak D call: TRBD1 (6 bases). The germline V gene has CDR1 MNHEY and CDR2 SVGAGI. The germline V and J ends were trimmed by 3 bases and 4 bases, with 13 bases remaining between them. The CDR3 has 14 amino acids. The CDR3 DNA reads as TGTGCCAGCAGTTATTCCGGACAGAGGTACGAGCAGTACTTC. This codes for CASSYSGQRYEQYF.

The table lists this clonotype with many counts. The chain uses TRBV6-2 or TRBV6-3 and TRBJ2-3, with D possibly TRBD1 on 5 matching bases. This CDR3 spans 15 amino acids. CDR1 is MNHEY, CDR2 SVGEGT, per germline. V was trimmed by 2 bases and J by 1 base, leaving 10 bases between them. The CDR3, as DNA: TGTGCCAGCAGTTACGACCAGGGTGGCACAGATACGCAGTATTTT. It specifies CASSYDQGGTDTQYF.

In its sample, this clonotype was seen a few times. The J gene is TRBJ1-4, the V gene TRBV4-2; D is perhaps TRBD1 (5 bases). CDR1 is LGHNA, CDR2 YNFKEQ, per germline. The CDR3 is 17 residues long. V lost 2 bases and J 6 bases, leaving 19 bases between the germline ends. The CDR3 protein is CASSQLRGRGADEKLFF. CDR3 in DNA: TGTGCCAGCAGCCAACTGCGGGGAAGGGGTGCGGATGAAAAACTGTTTTTT.

This clonotype was recorded a few times. The chain carries TRBV25-1 and TRBJ2-1, with a possible D match to TRBD2 (6 bases). V was pared by 4 bases and J by 8 bases, with 15 bases between. The CDR3 covers 14 residues. CDR1 is MGHDK, CDR2 SYGVNS, per germline. CDR3 amino acids: CASSVRDSLYEQFF. The CDR3 DNA sequence: TGTGCCAGCAGTGTCCGGGACTCCCTATATGAGCAGTTCTTC.

This clonotype was picked up many times. V usage is TRBV4-3 and J usage is TRBJ1-3; TRBD1 matches at 9 bases. The CDR3 has 17 amino acids. V lost 0 bases to trimming and J lost 0 bases; unmatched junction nucleotides: 3. CDR1 and CDR2 (germline): LGHNA, YSLEER. The CDR3 nucleotides are TGCGCCAGCAGCCAAGATTCGGACAGGGGCTCTGGAAACACCATATATTTT. It yields the protein CASSQDSDRGSGNTIYF.

The chain is built from TRBV29-1 and TRBJ2-3; TRBD1 matches 8 bases. V gave up 6 bases and J gave up 0 bases; unmatched junction bases: 2. This CDR3 has 13 amino acids. Germline V gene sequence: CDR1 SQVTM, CDR2 ANQGSEA. The CDR3 region is CSVRDRSTDTQYF. The CDR3 bases are TGCAGCGTGCGGGACAGGAGCACAGATACGCAGTATTTT.

This clonotype was counted a few times. The gene calls are TRBV11-2 and TRBJ2-1; TRBD1 matches at 9 bases. The CDR3 runs to 15 residues. Germline CDR1 SGHAT, CDR2 FQNNGV. The V gene end was trimmed by 5 bases and the J gene end by 6 bases; junction bases not matched to a gene: 8. This CDR3 is CASSVNRGRTNEQFF. The CDR3 nucleotides read TGTGCCAGCAGCGTAAACAGGGGGCGCACCAATGAGCAGTTCTTC.

This clonotype was seen a few times. V and J are TRBV12-3 or TRBV12-4 and TRBJ2-5; tentative D call: TRBD2 (5 bases). This CDR3 is 13 amino acids long. The germline V and J ends were trimmed by 3 bases and 4 bases, with 9 bases remaining between them. The CDR3 region has the DNA TGTGCCAGCAGTTTCCGGGAAATAGAGACCCAGTACTTC. The encoded protein is CASSFREIETQYF.

This clonotype was counted a few times. The CDR3: CASSWTFGGTDTQYF. In DNA form, the CDR3 reads TGTGCCAGCAGCTGGACCTTTGGAGGTACAGATACGCAGTATTTT. This chain links TRBV7-2 with TRBJ2-3, with D possibly matching TRBD2 (5 bases). The CDR3 totals 15 residues. Germline lookup yields CDR1 SGHTA and CDR2 FQGNSA. The V and J ends lost 4 bases and 3 bases respectively, with 14 bases between them.

This chain uses TRBV29-1 with TRBJ2-3; 8 nucleotides match TRBD1. J lost 1 base, V lost 0 bases, and 15 bases had no gene match. The length of the CDR3 is 19 residues. From germline, CDR1 is SQVTM and CDR2 ANQGSEA. CDR3 nucleotides: TGCAGCGTTGAAGATCGGTTCTGGACAGGGCCGGATCGCACAGATACGCAGTATTTT. Protein sequence: CSVEDRFWTGPDRTDTQYF.

This chain links TRBV5-1 with TRBJ2-1; D gene ambiguous. Trimming shortened V by 0 bases and J by 0 bases, and 10 bases separated the two germline ends. This CDR3 comprises 16 residues. Germline V gene sequence: CDR1 SGHRS, CDR2 YFSETQ. CDR3 amino acids: CASSLAMVSSYNEQFF. The CDR3 bases are TGCGCCAGCAGCTTGGCGATGGTGAGCTCCTACAATGAGCAGTTCTTC.

This clonotype was observed at least ten times. V and J are TRBV12-3 or TRBV12-4 and TRBJ1-2, with D tentatively TRBD1 (5 bases). V lost 5 bases to trimming and J lost 8 bases, with 12 bases between them. CDR3 length equals 12 residues. The chain's CDR3 is CASSPGGDGYTF. DNA for the CDR3: TGTGCCAGCAGTCCAGGAGGGGACGGCTACACCTTC.

Details on this clonotype: One end of the junction varies from germline; a read error may be responsible. The genes are TRBV7-8 and TRBJ2-6; D possibly corresponds to TRBD1 (5 bases). Germline V gene lookup returns CDR1 SGHVS and CDR2 FQNEAQ. The CDR3 spans 16 residues. The CDR3 is CASSVAGFSGANVLIF. The DNA for the CDR3 is TGTGCCAGCAGCGTTGCAGGGTTCTCTGGGGCCAACGTCCTGATTTTC.

This chain links TRBV4-1 with TRBJ1-3; D possibly corresponds to TRBD1 (6 bases). Germline CDR1 reads MGHRA; CDR2 reads YSYEKL. The V end was cut by 0 bases, the J end by 0 bases, with 15 bases between. The CDR3 runs 18 residues. The CDR3 region has the DNA TGCGCCAGCAGCCAAGATCGGACAGAGTTGCTCTCTGGAAACACCATATATTTT. It yields the protein CASSQDRTELLSGNTIYF.

In this sample, this clonotype turned up a few times. J is TRBJ1-1 and V is TRBV6-2 or TRBV6-3; D not certain. The V and J ends lost 5 bases and 8 bases respectively, with 12 bases between them. This CDR3 is built from 12 residues. Germline V gene sequence: CDR1 MNHEY, CDR2 SVGEGT. The CDR3 DNA follows: TGTGCCAGCAGTCGGACCCCCAGAGAAGCTTTCTTT. It is translated as CASSRTPREAFF.

This clonotype was recorded a few times. The rearrangement links TRBV5-4 to TRBJ2-7; 7 nucleotides line up with TRBD1. Per the germline V gene, CDR1 is SGHNT and CDR2 is YYREEE (reference sequence). The CDR3 sequence is 13 residues long. V lost 3 bases, J lost 1 base, and 1 base stayed unmatched. The DNA of the CDR3 is TGTGCCAGCAGCTCGGACAGGTCCTACGAGCAGTACGTC. Protein sequence: CASSSDRSYEQYV.

The gene calls are TRBV11-3 and TRBJ2-3; a weak D match, TRBD2 (6 bases). The CDR3 runs 18 residues. Germline V gene data show CDR1 as SGHNT and CDR2 as YENEEA. The germline V and J ends were trimmed by 4 bases and 0 bases, with 20 bases remaining between them. CDR3 protein: CASSSGGAPWESTDTQYF. CDR3 sequence (DNA): TGTGCCAGCAGCTCTGGCGGGGCCCCGTGGGAGAGCACAGATACGCAGTATTTT.

J is TRBJ2-3 and V is TRBV6-6; 10 bases match TRBD1. CDR3 length: 16 amino acids. CDR1 and CDR2 (germline): MNHNY, SVGAGI (reference sequence). The junction had 6 bases not matched to a gene; V was cut back by 4 bases and J by 2 bases. The CDR3 DNA follows: TGTGCCAGCAGTTCGCCCGACAGGGGGCCCACAGATACGCAGTATTTT. It codes for CASSSPDRGPTDTQYF.

The genes are TRBV7-9 and TRBJ2-1, with 10 bases aligning to TRBD1. The CDR3 extends over 15 amino acids. V dropped 4 bases and J dropped 3; count of bases not matched to a gene: 3. Germline V gives CDR1 SEHNR, CDR2 FQNEAQ (reference sequence). CDR3 residues: CASSSGQGNYNEQFF. CDR3 in DNA: TGTGCCAGCAGCTCGGGACAGGGGAACTACAATGAGCAGTTCTTC.

The rearrangement joins TRBV21-1 to TRBJ2-2; the table assigns TRBD1, which was not confirmed against the DNA. TRBV21-1 is annotated as a pseudogene. The CDR3 sequence is 17 residues long. The DNA of the CDR3 is TGTGCCAGCAGCAAATGGTCTTTCGGGGGAGACACCGGGGAGCTGTTTTTT. Amino acids: CASSKWSFGGDTGELFF.

This clonotype was counted a few times. This chain joins TRBV7-9 and TRBJ2-1; D is ambiguous. Germline V gene sequence: CDR1 SEHNR, CDR2 FQNEAQ (reference sequence). Between the trimmed V and J ends, which lost 5 bases and 4 bases, there was a span of 12 bases. The CDR3 is 14 residues long. The CDR3 region is CASSPRQEYNEQFF. The CDR3 region has the DNA TGTGCCAGCAGCCCACGGCAGGAGTACAATGAGCAGTTCTTC. The complete variable domain, with remaining parts taken from reference TRBV7-9 and TRBJ2-1, reads DTGVSQNPRHKITKRGQNVTFRCDPISEHNRLYWYRQTLGQGPEFLTYFQNEAQLEKSRLLSDRFSAERPKGSFSTLEIQRTEQGDSAMYLCASSPRQEYNEQFFGPGTRLTVL.

This clonotype was observed a few times. The chain has TRBV20-1 and TRBJ1-2; a possible D gene is TRBD1 (6 bases). This CDR3 comprises 14 residues. Germline CDR1 and CDR2: DFQATT and SNEGSKA (reference sequence). Deletions cut 0 bases from V and 4 bases from J, with 12 bases between. CDR3 loop: CSAREPGGSYGYTF. The CDR3 DNA reads as TGCAGTGCTAGAGAACCGGGGGGCAGCTATGGCTACACCTTC.

In this sample, this clonotype turned up a few times. This chain joins TRBV12-3 or TRBV12-4 and TRBJ2-5, with D unresolved. This CDR3 contains 14 residues. Trimming left V 5 bases short and J 2 bases short, with 12 bases between. CDR3 loop: CASSPSGPQETQYF. The CDR3 DNA sequence: TGTGCCAGCAGTCCCTCGGGCCCTCAAGAGACCCAGTACTTC.

This clonotype appeared a few times. The chain couples TRBV27 to TRBJ2-7; 8 bases fit TRBD1. The CDR3 is 16 residues long. Germline V gives CDR1 MNHEY, CDR2 SMNVEV (reference sequence). The V and J ends lost 6 bases and 0 bases, in that order; junction bases with no gene match: 10. In DNA, the CDR3 is TGTGCCAGCAGCCCTATGGGACAGGCTAGCTCCTACGAGCAGTACGTC. Its protein product is CASSPMGQASSYEQYV.

This clonotype turned up a few times. The rearrangement uses TRBV4-3 and TRBJ2-1, with 11 bases that match TRBD2. CDR1 and CDR2 from the germline V gene are LGHNA and YSLEER. V dropped 3 bases and J dropped 2; count of bases not matched to a gene: 0. The CDR3 is 15 residues long. The CDR3 region has the DNA TGCGCCAGCAGCCAGACTAGCGGGGCCTACAATGAGCAGTTCTTC. Protein sequence: CASSQTSGAYNEQFF.

This clonotype was seen only a few times. The chain links TRBV9 to TRBJ2-5; possibly TRBD2 for D (6 bases). CDR1 SGDLS and CDR2 YYNGEE come from the germline V gene. The CDR3 contains 15 residues. The V end was cut by 3 bases, the J end by 5 bases, with 17 bases between. CDR3 sequence reads: CASSEEGRGWETQYF. The CDR3 nucleotides read TGTGCCAGCAGCGAGGAAGGGCGGGGCTGGGAGACCCAGTACTTC.

This clonotype was counted only a few times. The rearrangement joins TRBV4-2 to TRBJ1-2; 7 positions match TRBD1. J lost 2 bases, V lost 0 bases, and 9 bases had no gene match. The CDR3 length is 17 residues. In germline, CDR1 is LGHNA, CDR2 YNFKEQ. The CDR3 region is CASSQDWGQQGNYGYTF. The CDR3 DNA sequence: TGTGCCAGCAGCCAAGATTGGGGACAGCAGGGGAACTATGGCTACACCTTC.

The rearrangement joins TRBV3-1 to TRBJ1-1; possibly TRBD1 for D (5 bases). Germline lookup yields CDR1 LGHDT and CDR2 YNNKEL (reference sequence). The V and J ends lost 5 bases and 4 bases respectively, with 17 bases between them. This CDR3 spans 15 amino acids. CDR3 sequence (DNA): TGTGCCAGCAGCGACTTGACAACAGGTATCACTGAAGCTTTCTTT. Translated: CASSDLTTGITEAFF.